Below, 19 T cell receptor beta chains from the same sample are listed, as sequenced in a study of cytomegalovirus exposure and HLA in healthy donors. The study ran its PCR with 60 Vbeta and 13 Jbeta primers. TCRdb's table, derived via immunoSEQ multiplex PCR, lists solely in-frame clones and lacks some. The data include 160,000 or so clones; the top ten clones carry approximately 2.3%. The source material was PBMCs. Receptor source: a man between 25 and 39 years old in good health and CMV-seronegative.

The chain recombines TRBV19 with TRBJ2-5; 9 bases fit TRBD1. The CDR3 extends over 15 amino acids. Germline assignment: CDR1 LNHDA and CDR2 SQIVND (reference sequence). V was clipped by 3 bases and J by 5 bases; unmatched bases: 7. The CDR3 nucleotides are TGTGCCAGTAGTATGGGGGACAGGGACGGGGAGACCCAGTACTTC. Its protein is CASSMGDRDGETQYF.

V is TRBV6-5 and J is TRBJ2-7; 10 bases map to TRBD2. The germline V gene encodes CDR1 MNHEY and CDR2 SVGAGI. V lost 2 bases, J lost 4 bases, and 2 bases stayed unmatched. The CDR3 is 14 amino acids. CDR3 bases: TGTGCCAGCAGTTACACTAGCGGGATGTACGAGCAGTACTTC. It is translated as CASSYTSGMYEQYF.

The V call is TRBV18, the J call TRBJ2-7, with 8 positions matching TRBD1. Germline lookup yields CDR1 KGHSH and CDR2 LQKENI. V lost 6 bases and J lost 3; bases outside the gene matches: 7. The length of the CDR3 is 14 residues. The CDR3 sequence: CASSRDRNDYEQYF. CDR3 bases: TGTGCCAGCTCCAGGGACAGGAATGACTACGAGCAGTACTTC.

The chain links TRBV11-3 to TRBJ2-3, with 10 bases matching TRBD2. Germline CDR1 reads SGHNT; CDR2 reads YENEEA. Germline trimming cut 1 base from V and 0 bases from J; bases unmatched to any gene: 4. There are 17 residues in the CDR3. The CDR3 region is CASSLGLAGVSTDTQYF. In nucleotides, the CDR3 is TGTGCCAGCAGCTTAGGGCTAGCGGGGGTAAGCACAGATACGCAGTATTTT.

This sequence joins TRBV5-4 and TRBJ2-5, with D perhaps matching TRBD1 (6 bases). Germline V lookup: CDR1 SGHNT, CDR2 YYREEE (reference sequence). The V end was cut by 4 bases, the J end by 5 bases, with 9 bases between. CDR3 length equals 12 residues. The CDR3 DNA sequence: TGTGCCAGCAGCCGGACAGACGAGACCCAGTACTTC. Its protein is CASSRTDETQYF.

The V and J genes are TRBV6-5 and TRBJ1-4, with D hard to call. Trimming cost V 6 bases and J 3 bases, with 14 bases left between them. This CDR3 contains 15 residues. From germline, CDR1 is MNHEY and CDR2 SVGAGI. CDR3: CASSPLGGSNEKLFF. The CDR3 nucleotides are TGTGCCAGCAGCCCCCTCGGAGGATCTAATGAAAAACTGTTTTTT.

This chain links TRBV27 with TRBJ2-1; 13 bases are a match to TRBD2. The CDR3 length is 16 residues. Germline lookup yields CDR1 MNHEY and CDR2 SMNVEV (reference sequence). Trimming cost V 5 bases and J 8 bases; bases outside gene matches: 9. The CDR3 nucleotides are TGTGCCAGCAGTCCCTCCGGGACTAGCGGGGAAGATGAGCAGTTCTTC. As protein: CASSPSGTSGEDEQFF.

The chain couples TRBV5-4 to TRBJ2-5, with TRBD2 matching over 10 bases. The CDR3 is 14 residues long. V trimming: 0 bases; J trimming: 6 bases; junction bases outside the gene matches: 2. Germline V CDR1 and CDR2: SGHNT, YYREEE (reference sequence). The CDR3 here is CASSLEGLAKTQYF. The CDR3 bases are TGTGCCAGCAGCTTGGAGGGACTAGCGAAGACCCAGTACTTC.

The V and J genes are TRBV28 and TRBJ1-2, with TRBD1 matching 9 bases. Trimming took 5 bases from V and 7 from J; bases not matched to a gene: 11. This CDR3 region has 15 residues. Per germline, CDR1 MDHEN and CDR2 SYDVKM. The DNA of the CDR3 is TGTGCCAGCAGTATGAACAGGGGGCGGATTTTTGGCTACACCTTC. It is translated as CASSMNRGRIFGYTF.

V gene TRBV19 combines with J gene TRBJ2-4; no firm D call. CDR1 and CDR2 (germline): LNHDA, SQIVND (reference sequence). This CDR3 region has 14 residues. The V end lost 1 base, the J end lost 0 bases, and 4 bases lay between the germline ends. The CDR3 spells CASSIVAAKNIQYF. The CDR3, as DNA: TGTGCCAGTAGTATAGTGGCAGCCAAAAACATTCAGTACTTC.

The genes are TRBV9 and TRBJ2-1, with a tentative D call TRBD2 (5 bases). V dropped 5 bases and J dropped 1 base, with 13 bases sitting between them. CDR1 and CDR2 (germline): SGDLS, YYNGEE. This CDR3 has 15 amino acids. The CDR3 coding sequence is TGTGCCAGCAGTACCGACTCGGGATCCTACAATGAGCAGTTCTTC. It yields the protein CASSTDSGSYNEQFF.

The chain joins TRBV7-9 to TRBJ1-2; 8 nucleotides align to TRBD1. V was pared by 5 bases and J by 8 bases, with 7 bases of the junction left unmatched. The germline gives CDR1 SEHNR, CDR2 FQNEAQ (reference sequence). CDR3 size: 13 residues. CDR3 amino acids: CASSPLDREGYTF. CDR3 nucleotide sequence: TGTGCCAGCAGCCCGTTGGACAGGGAAGGCTACACCTTC.

The gene calls are TRBV29-1 and TRBJ2-3, with 14 bases identical to TRBD2. CDR3 length: 17 residues. Germline CDR1 is SQVTM and CDR2 is ANQGSEA. Trimming cost V 7 bases and J 0 bases; bases outside gene matches: 9. Here the CDR3 reads CSAGGLAGEKSTDTQYF. The CDR3 nucleotides are TGCAGCGCGGGGGGACTAGCGGGAGAGAAGAGCACAGATACGCAGTATTTT.

The chain uses TRBV9 and TRBJ2-3; no clear D gene. The V and J ends lost 4 bases and 7 bases respectively, with 19 bases between them. Germline lookup yields CDR1 SGDLS and CDR2 YYNGEE. The CDR3 totals 15 residues. The CDR3 loop reads CASSPRLGFPYTQYF. In DNA, the CDR3 is TGTGCCAGCAGCCCACGACTTGGGTTCCCTTATACGCAGTATTTT.

The chain has TRBV18 and TRBJ2-7, with D possibly TRBD1 on 6 matching bases. Germline CDR1 reads KGHSH; CDR2 reads LQKENI. Trimming cost V 5 bases and J 3 bases, with 14 bases left between them. The CDR3 has 14 amino acids. The CDR3 bases are TGTGCCAGCTCATCGACTGAGGGGGACTACGAGCAGTACTTC. It translates to CASSSTEGDYEQYF.

The V and J genes are TRBV6-5 and TRBJ2-1; 10 positions match TRBD2. Germline lookup yields CDR1 MNHEY and CDR2 SVGAGI. CDR3 length: 14 residues. CDR3 loop: CVSRAGGPMYEQFF. The CDR3 DNA sequence: TGTGTCTCACGAGCGGGAGGGCCAATGTATGAGCAGTTCTTC.

The genes are TRBV19 and TRBJ1-5; TRBD1 agrees at 7 bases. The CDR3 consists of 15 residues. Germline CDR1 reads LNHDA; CDR2 reads SQIVND (reference sequence). J lost 6 bases, V lost 5 bases, and 10 bases had no gene match. CDR3 bases: TGTGCCAGTAGTCAACAGGGGCGCCGGGGTCAGCCCCAGCATTTT. This gives the protein CASSQQGRRGQPQHF.

The V call is TRBV21-1, the J call TRBJ2-7; TRBD1, the table's D call, was not compared with the DNA. TRBV21-1 is labeled a pseudogene. The CDR3 sequence is 13 residues long. The CDR3 bases are TGTGCCAGCAGCAACACCCGGGACAGCGAGCAGTACTTC. Translated: CASSNTRDSEQYF.

As regards this clone: Other DNA sequences in the sample encode the same CDR3. The CDR3 protein is CASSSGQVKETQYF. The CDR3 nucleotides are TGCGCCAGCAGCTCGGGACAGGTAAAAGAGACCCAGTACTTC. The chain couples TRBV5-1 to TRBJ2-5; TRBD1 aligns across 8 bases. Losses at the gene ends were 3 bases for V and 3 bases for J; bases not matched to a gene: 4. The CDR3 consists of 14 residues. Germline CDR1 reads SGHRS; CDR2 reads YFSETQ.